These 29 T cell receptor beta chains originate from one sample sequenced in a study of CXCR3-negative and CXCR3-positive naive CD8 T cells. Study-level results: For CXCR3-positive naive cells, TRB CDR3s were more hydrophobic than those of CXCR3-negative naive cells.

These receptors are not linked to any known antigen. Carrying UMI labels, the TRB cDNA libraries were prepared through 5' RACE. From the 5' RACE reads, TCRdb lists one entry per CDR3 protein and no DNA. In total, the table holds under 70,000 distinct CDR3 sequences. Sequencing was carried out using naive CXCR3+ CD8+ T cells from blood. The sample's subset: CD45RO-CCR7+CD27+CD95- naive CD8+ T cells expressing CXCR3 (TNR3+). All receptors derive from a human donor in good health. Some clones in this sample may be carry-over from other donors' samples.

The gene calls are TRBV18 and TRBJ1-1. CDR1 is KGHSH and CDR2 is LQKENI in the germline V gene. The CDR3 covers 14 residues. The CDR3 is CASSPSTEDTEAFF.

The chain combines TRBV5-6 with TRBJ2-1; TCRdb selects TRBD1, and the lack of DNA leaves this call unchecked. The CDR3 has 18 amino acids. The germline CDR1 and CDR2 sequences are SGHDT and YYEEEE. This chain's CDR3 is CASSLITGRPSSYNVQFF.

The gene calls are TRBV29-1 and TRBJ2-2. Germline V gene sequence: CDR1 SQVTM, CDR2 ANQGSEA. This CDR3 has 12 residues. CDR3 residues: CSVEEETGELFF.

The chain joins TRBV28 to TRBJ2-1; TCRdb returns TRBD1, unconfirmable since there is no DNA. Per germline, CDR1 MDHEN and CDR2 SYDVKM. This CDR3 is built from 13 residues. The CDR3 sequence is CASSQELGDEQFF.

This sequence joins TRBV29-1 and TRBJ2-7; TCRdb picks TRBD1, but there is no DNA to check that call. The CDR3 spans 17 residues. The V gene's germline CDR1 is SQVTM and CDR2 ANQGSEA. The chain's CDR3 is CSVDPFGRQGRRYEQYF.

The chain has TRBV19 and TRBJ2-1. There are 14 residues in the CDR3. Germline V gene data show CDR1 as LNHDA and CDR2 as SQIVND (reference sequence). The CDR3 sequence is CASSQTVWGNEQFF. The variable domain in full, completed from reference TRBV19 and TRBJ2-1, reads DGGITQSPKYLFRKEGQNVTLSCEQNLNHDAMYWYRQDPGQGLRLIYYSQIVNDFQKGDIAEGYSVSREKKESFPLTVTSAQKNPTAFYLCASSQTVWGNEQFFGPGTRLTVL.

V gene TRBV20-1 combines with J gene TRBJ2-5; as DNA is missing, the TRBD1 call by TCRdb cannot be tested. The CDR3 extends over 16 amino acids. The V gene's germline CDR1 is DFQATT and CDR2 SNEGSKA (reference sequence). CDR3 region: CSATIHLAGAVETQYF.

V gene TRBV4-3 combines with J gene TRBJ2-1; lacking DNA, the TRBD1 call made by TCRdb goes unchecked. Germline V lookup: CDR1 LGHNA, CDR2 YSLEER. This CDR3 has 16 amino acids. CDR3 sequence reads: CASSQEPPGGLGEQFF.

This chain links TRBV29-1 with TRBJ2-1. The CDR3 is made up of 14 amino acids. Germline lookup yields CDR1 SQVTM and CDR2 ANQGSEA. CDR3 residues: CSVVVWGSYNEQFF.

The chain carries TRBV7-9 and TRBJ1-1; TCRdb's assignment of TRBD1 cannot be checked, as there is no DNA. The CDR3 contains 13 residues. Per germline, CDR1 SEHNR and CDR2 FQNEAQ (reference sequence). Here the CDR3 reads CASSPPDRDVVTF.

This chain connects TRBV27 to TRBJ2-7. Germline CDR1 reads MNHEY; CDR2 reads SMNVEV (reference sequence). There are 12 residues in the CDR3. CDR3: CASSPSSYEQYF.

This sequence joins TRBV7-2 and TRBJ1-6; with no DNA, the TCRdb D assignment of TRBD1 cannot be verified. Germline loops: CDR1 SGHTA, CDR2 FQGNSA. This CDR3 is 14 amino acids long. CDR3: CASSQEGVHSPLHF.

The genes are TRBV25-1 and TRBJ2-7. CDR3 length: 14 amino acids. The germline V gene encodes CDR1 MGHDK and CDR2 SYGVNS. CDR3 in amino acids: CASSEGVYSYEQYF.

This sequence joins TRBV29-1 and TRBJ2-1. This CDR3 contains 13 residues. Germline V gene data show CDR1 as SQVTM and CDR2 as ANQGSEA. The chain's CDR3 is CSVGRGEFSEQFF.

V gene TRBV28 combines with J gene TRBJ1-1. This CDR3 spans 15 amino acids. Looked up from germline, CDR1 is MDHEN and CDR2 is SYDVKM. CDR3 amino acids: CASSSGLLTETEAFF.

This rearrangement joins TRBV5-5 to TRBJ2-3; TCRdb picks TRBD1, but there is no DNA to check that call. This CDR3 spans 15 amino acids. Germline-derived CDR1 and CDR2 are SGHKS and YYEKEE (reference sequence). This CDR3 is CASSTEDRVEDTQYF.

The V gene is TRBV29-1, the J gene TRBJ2-7. CDR1 and CDR2 from the germline V gene are SQVTM and ANQGSEA. This CDR3 has 13 residues. The CDR3 is CSVPDRNTYEQYF.

The V gene is TRBV29-1, the J gene TRBJ2-7; TCRdb indicates TRBD1, and absent DNA this call remains unverified. The CDR3 extends over 13 amino acids. CDR1 SQVTM and CDR2 ANQGSEA come from the germline V gene. The CDR3 sequence is CSAEGTDDYEQYF.

V is TRBV6-5 and J is TRBJ2-3; TCRdb selects TRBD2, and the lack of DNA leaves this call unchecked. The CDR3 length is 15 residues. CDR1 is MNHEY and CDR2 is SVGAGI in the germline V gene. The CDR3 loop is CASSYERGVTDTQYF.

The rearrangement links TRBV6-4 to TRBJ2-3. From germline, CDR1 is MRHNA and CDR2 SNTAGT. CDR3 length: 13 residues. The CDR3 reads CASSVLLGDTQYF.

This clonotype is deemed medium-sized by its frequency. This chain links TRBV30 with TRBJ1-6. The CDR3 covers 13 residues. Germline CDR1 and CDR2: GTSNPN and SVGIG (reference sequence). CDR3 region: CAWSAVYNSPLHF. Complete variable domain (other parts from reference TRBV30 and TRBJ1-6): SQTIHQWPATLVQPVGSPLSLECTVEGTSNPNLYWYRQAAGRGLQLLFYSVGIGQISSEVPQNLSASRPQDRQFILSSKKLLLSDSGFYLCAWSAVYNSPLHFGNGTRLTVT.

The chain couples TRBV7-9 to TRBJ2-4; TCRdb's D call, TRBD1, is unchecked because there is no DNA. This CDR3 spans 13 amino acids. Germline CDR1 SEHNR, CDR2 FQNEAQ (reference sequence). This chain's CDR3 is CASSLGVENIQYF.

This rearrangement joins TRBV12-3 or TRBV12-4 to TRBJ1-5. The CDR3 has 12 residues. CDR3 region: CASSLVTLPQHF.

The chain carries TRBV5-1 and TRBJ2-1; TCRdb gives TRBD1 as the D gene, but with no DNA this cannot be confirmed. In germline, CDR1 is SGHRS, CDR2 YFSETQ. This CDR3 is built from 15 residues. The CDR3: CASSLTGESGYEQFF.

This chain uses TRBV5-1 with TRBJ2-1. Germline V gene sequence: CDR1 SGHRS, CDR2 YFSETQ. This CDR3 is 12 amino acids long. Here the CDR3 reads CASSWDADEQFF. Based on the CDR3 plus reference TRBV5-1 and TRBJ2-1, the full variable domain is KAGVTQTPRYLIKTRGQQVTLSCSPISGHRSVSWYQQTPGQGLQFLFEYFSETQRNKGNFPGRFSGRQFSNSRSEMNVSTLELGDSALYLCASSWDADEQFFGPGTRLTVL.

V and J are TRBV29-1 and TRBJ2-7. The CDR3 consists of 13 residues. Per the germline V gene, CDR1 is SQVTM and CDR2 is ANQGSEA. The CDR3: CSVFRTYSYEQYF.

V gene TRBV5-1 combines with J gene TRBJ1-1; TCRdb returns TRBD1, unconfirmable since there is no DNA. The germline CDR1 and CDR2 sequences are SGHRS and YFSETQ. CDR3 size: 12 residues. The CDR3 reads CASSFPGSEAFF.

The chain couples TRBV29-1 to TRBJ1-1; there is no DNA to check the TCRdb D call of TRBD1. The CDR3 runs to 16 residues. Germline V gene data show CDR1 as SQVTM and CDR2 as ANQGSEA. The CDR3 is CSVEEGWGTVGPEAFF.

CDR3 residues: CASSQAEQLYYEQYF. The chain is built from TRBV4-1 and TRBJ2-7. Germline values: CDR1 MGHRA, CDR2 YSYEKL. The length of the CDR3 is 15 residues.